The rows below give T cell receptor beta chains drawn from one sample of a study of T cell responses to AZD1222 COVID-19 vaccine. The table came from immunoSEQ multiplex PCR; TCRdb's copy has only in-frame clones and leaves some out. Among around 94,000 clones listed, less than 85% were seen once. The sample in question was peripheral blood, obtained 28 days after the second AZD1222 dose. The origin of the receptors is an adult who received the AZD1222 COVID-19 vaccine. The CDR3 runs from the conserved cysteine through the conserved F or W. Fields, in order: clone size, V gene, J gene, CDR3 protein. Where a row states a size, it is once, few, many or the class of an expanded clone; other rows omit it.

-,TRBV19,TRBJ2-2,CASSIAGRTGELFF
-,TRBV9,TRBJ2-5,CASSPGGSQETQYF
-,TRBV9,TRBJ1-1,CASSVEGGTEAFF
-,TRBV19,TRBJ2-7,CASSNAYEQYF
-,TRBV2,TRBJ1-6,CASSSGTDNSPLHF
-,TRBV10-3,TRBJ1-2,CAISESRGYTF
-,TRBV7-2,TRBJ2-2,CASSKRTGLMTGELFF
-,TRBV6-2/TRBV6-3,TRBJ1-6,CASSYLVGSPLHF
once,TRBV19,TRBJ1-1,CASSTLTGTGGGTEAFF
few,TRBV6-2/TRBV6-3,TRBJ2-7,CASSSPVASGTTYEQYF
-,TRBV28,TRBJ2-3,CASSFGGQREKTTDTQYF
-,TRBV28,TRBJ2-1,CASSPQAGWANEQFF
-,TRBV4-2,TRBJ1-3,CASRQDRGSSGNTIYF
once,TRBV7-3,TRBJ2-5,CASSPKGGQEEETQYF
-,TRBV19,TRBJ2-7,CASSATQRGRNEQYF